This TCR beta chain derives from a study of pediatric ulcerative colitis (dated by TCRdb to between 2018 and 2020). Background for the entire study: From about ten newly diagnosed, treatment-naive pediatric ulcerative colitis patients and four non-IBD control children, paired blood and rectal samples were collected.

This clone showed up just once. The antigen it recognizes is unknown. One base away there is no much larger clone; base qualities are not given. The control children had a colonoscopy because IBD was suspected, showed normal endoscopy both macroscopically and histologically, and did not receive an IBD diagnosis during the next year. Blood was sampled at the time of the colonoscopy. The Wizard kit (Promega) was used to extract genomic DNA from blood and intestinal samples. Through the immunoSEQ TRB Survey service, multiplex V and J primers were used to amplify rearranged CDR3 beta regions from genomic DNA. To keep sequencing depth equal across samples, survey-level depth of up to 500,000 reads per sample was applied. Libraries were purified and pooled, and sequencing was performed on Illumina technology. The authors' pipeline ran thus. Productive clonality, sample overlap, pairwise scatters, CDR3 beta length, V/D/J gene usage and productiveness were assessed with immunoSEQ online tools. Calculated diversity was defined as the number of unique rearrangements divided by total templates times 100, and Shannon and Simpson indices were additionally computed. Z-score normalized data were analyzed by principal component analysis with the R prcomp function and the ggbiplot package. Morisita's index was used to quantify blood-rectal clonal overlap within each subject. TCRdb limited this immuneACCESS table to in-frame rearrangements with V and J called. A share of clones is missing; checked studies link under half to unresolved V genes, and the rest is unexplained. That table furnishes V, J and clone size, whereas the DNA furnished D and trimming. The sample table records tens of thousands of clones; 87% of these occur just once. Clones ranked in the top ten supply around 1.5% of the sample.

Looking up the germline V gene yields CDR1 SNHLY and CDR2 FYNNEI. The CDR3 contains 15 residues, cysteine and phenylalanine counted. Just the 45-base CDR3 DNA is kept, in frame starting at base 1. Trimming removed 6 bases from V and 3 bases from J; the gene matches leave 7 bases unexplained. Study-level results and caveats: A couple of rectal CDR3 clonotypes were detected in all ulcerative colitis patients and were not detected in any of the controls. For technical reasons, blood samples from a couple of patients gave substantially fewer templates, and these samples were excluded from the blood-rectal overlap analysis. Only a handful of individuals were included in the healthy control group, which was small. Controls, mild-moderate and acute severe colitis patients were separated by rectal repertoire features, and reduced rectal diversity due to clonal expansions was observed in acute severe colitis. Significantly higher autologous blood-rectal clonal overlap was found in ulcerative colitis patients than in controls, which suggested increased T cell trafficking to inflamed tissue. Because the repertoires came from total lymphocyte DNA, rare subsets such as regulatory T cells may have patterns that are not reflected.

This receptor was obtained from a boy between 10 and 17 years old who was a control in a study of pediatric ulcerative colitis. The sequenced sample was blood. This receptor chain uses TRBV2 and TRBJ2-1; 8 bases in the middle match TRBD1. In nucleotide form, the sequence is TGTGCCAGCAGCCAGACAGGGGCCTACTACAATGAGCAGTTCTTC. It specifies CASSQTGAYYNEQFF.